Each of the 14 T cell receptor beta chains below was sequenced from the same sample in a study of cytomegalovirus exposure and HLA in healthy donors. Amplification used 60 Vbeta primers and 13 Jbeta primers. Assay: immunoSEQ multiplex PCR; the TCRdb copy retains only in-frame clones and omits some. The sample lists more than 150,000 clones; 70% to 85% were seen once. The sequencing sample was made of PBMCs. Every receptor here comes from a man aged 18 to 30 in good health and CMV-seronegative.

This clone has a handful of counts. The rearrangement uses TRBV4-3 and TRBJ2-1, with 10 positions matching TRBD1. V lost 4 bases and J lost 5; bases outside the gene matches: 8. CDR3 length: 16 residues. Germline values: CDR1 LGHNA, CDR2 YSLEER. The CDR3: CASSRPGTGVDNEQFF. The CDR3 nucleotides read TGCGCCAGCAGCCGACCCGGGACAGGGGTGGACAATGAGCAGTTCTTC.

The genes are TRBV6-1 and TRBJ2-5; 7 bases fit TRBD1. Germline assignment: CDR1 MNHNS and CDR2 SASEGT. The V segment lost 4 bases and the J segment 7 bases; nucleotides outside the gene matches: 6. The length of the CDR3 is 13 residues. CDR3 in DNA: TGTGCCAGCAGTGGCGGACAGGTACGGACCCAGTACTTC. Translated, it gives CASSGGQVRTQYF.

The V gene is TRBV29-1, the J gene TRBJ1-1; 8 bases map to TRBD1. The CDR3 totals 17 residues. V lost 4 bases and J lost 1; bases outside the gene matches: 14. Germline CDR1 and CDR2: SQVTM and ANQGSEA. CDR3 amino acids: CSVVPGGALFGNTEAFF. In DNA form, the CDR3 reads TGCAGCGTTGTCCCAGGGGGCGCACTTTTTGGGAACACTGAAGCTTTCTTT.

This clone was seen a few times. V is TRBV6-5 and J is TRBJ2-2; D is unresolved. CDR3 length: 14 residues. Trimming removed 5 bases at V and 1 base at J, with 8 bases between. Germline lookup yields CDR1 MNHEY and CDR2 SVGAGI. CDR3 in DNA: TGTGCCAGCAGTCCCTTCCGGAACACCGGGGAGCTGTTTTTT. Its protein product is CASSPFRNTGELFF.

Points on this clone: The identical CDR3 is also encoded by other nucleotide sequences in the sample. The rearrangement joins TRBV9 to TRBJ2-2; D possibly corresponds to TRBD2 (5 bases). V was pared by 0 bases and J by 4 bases, with 7 bases between. Germline V lookup: CDR1 SGDLS, CDR2 YYNGEE. This CDR3 is 14 amino acids long. The CDR3 DNA reads TGTGCCAGCAGCGTAGTTGCGGGCACCGGGGAGCTGTTTTTT. It translates to CASSVVAGTGELFF.

The chain uses TRBV7-9 and TRBJ2-7; no firm D call. The CDR3 length is 12 residues. V gave up 3 bases and J gave up 3 bases, with 6 bases separating them. Germline-derived CDR1 and CDR2 are SEHNR and FQNEAQ (reference sequence). CDR3 DNA sequence: TGTGCCAGCAGCTTTGAGGTCTACGAGCAGTACTTC. It translates to CASSFEVYEQYF.

This chain uses TRBV9 with TRBJ2-7; 9 bases fit TRBD1. V trimming: 3 bases; J trimming: 2 bases; junction bases outside the gene matches: 3. The CDR3 extends over 14 amino acids. Germline assignment: CDR1 SGDLS and CDR2 YYNGEE. DNA for the CDR3: TGTGCCAGCAGCGAGGGACAGGGTACCTACGAGCAGTACTTC. As protein: CASSEGQGTYEQYF.

The V call is TRBV9, the J call TRBJ2-6, with 10 bases fitting TRBD1. V lost 2 bases and J lost 0; bases outside the gene matches: 8. The CDR3 runs 19 residues. Germline V gene lookup returns CDR1 SGDLS and CDR2 YYNGEE. The CDR3 here is CASSVLARTGGSGANVLTF. The CDR3 DNA sequence: TGTGCCAGCAGCGTTCTGGCCCGGACAGGGGGCTCTGGGGCCAACGTCCTGACTTTC.

The rearrangement joins TRBV5-6 to TRBJ2-7, with 8 bases aligning to TRBD1. Germline CDR1 is SGHDT and CDR2 is YYEEEE. Losses at the gene ends were 0 bases for V and 2 bases for J; bases not matched to a gene: 1. This CDR3 is 14 amino acids long. The CDR3 DNA follows: TGTGCCAGCAGCTTGGCACAGGGGGCCTACGAGCAGTACTTC. As protein: CASSLAQGAYEQYF.

The V gene is TRBV5-1, the J gene TRBJ1-4, with 11 bases that match TRBD1. CDR1 and CDR2 (germline): SGHRS, YFSETQ. V was clipped by 4 bases and J by 7 bases; unmatched bases: 9. The CDR3 sequence is 16 residues long. CDR3 sequence reads: CASSPVSGTGGEKLFF. CDR3 bases: TGCGCCAGCAGCCCAGTATCCGGGACAGGGGGTGAAAAACTGTTTTTT.

This clone was seen a handful of times. This sequence joins TRBV5-1 and TRBJ1-2; TRBD1 aligns across 7 bases. Germline-derived CDR1 and CDR2 are SGHRS and YFSETQ. CDR3 size: 12 residues. Trimming at V came to 3 bases and at J to 4 bases, leaving 0 bases not matched to a gene. In DNA form, the CDR3 reads TGCGCCAGCAGCTCAGGGGGCTATGGCTACACCTTC. This translates into CASSSGGYGYTF.

This sequence joins TRBV5-8 and TRBJ1-2, with TRBD1 matching over 8 bases. V lost 1 base, J lost 3 bases, and 8 bases stayed unmatched. CDR1 is SGHTS, CDR2 YDEGEE, per germline. This CDR3 comprises 16 residues. CDR3 sequence reads: CASSLLGRGLDYGYTF. The CDR3 DNA follows: TGTGCCAGCAGCTTGTTGGGCAGGGGGCTGGACTATGGCTACACCTTC.

V gene TRBV6-6 combines with J gene TRBJ2-7, with D possibly being TRBD1 (5 bases). In germline, CDR1 is MNHNY, CDR2 SVGAGI (reference sequence). Trimming took off 0 bases at V and 3 bases at J, with 12 bases between the two ends. The CDR3 sequence is 15 residues long. DNA of the CDR3: TGTGCCAGCAGTTACTCGCCCAGGGTTGACTACGAGCAGTACTTC. Protein product: CASSYSPRVDYEQYF.

The chain is built from TRBV7-2 and TRBJ2-7, with 16 bases aligning to TRBD2. Germline CDR1 is SGHTA and CDR2 is FQGNSA. This CDR3 is built from 17 residues. V shed 4 bases, J shed 6 bases, and the junction held 9 bases outside the gene matches. The CDR3 coding sequence is TGTGCCAGCAGCTCGCCGGGACTAGCGGGAGGGTCGGGCGAGCAGTACTTC. Translation: CASSSPGLAGGSGEQYF.